This is a list of T cell receptor beta chains from one sample in a study of naive and memory T cell subsets. In TCRdb, the 5' RACE reads were re-called with MiXCR into one record per CDR3 protein. The sample carries some 60,000 distinct CDR3 sequences, around 7.3% recorded once. Every receptor here comes from a female donor in good health. CDR3s include the opening cysteine and the closing phenylalanine or tryptophan. A D gene is named only where the DNA matches it firmly. Clone size is given for some rows only: seen once, a few or many times, or a class if the clone is expanded.

v_gene: TRBV20-1
d_gene: .
j_gene: TRBJ1-5
abundance: many
CDR3nt: TGCAGTGCTAGACCCCGGCAGGACCCCAATCAGCCCCAGCATTTT
CDR3aa: CSARPRQDPNQPQHF

v_gene: TRBV3-1
d_gene: .
j_gene: TRBJ1-2
abundance: .
CDR3nt: TGTGCCAGCAGCCAATTGGTTCCGGCAACGAAAGGCTACACCTTC
CDR3aa: CASSQLVPATKGYTF

v_gene: TRBV27
d_gene: TRBD1
j_gene: TRBJ2-3
abundance: few
CDR3nt: TGTGCCAGCAGCTCCGGGACAGGGAAAACAGATACGCAGTATTTT
CDR3aa: CASSSGTGKTDTQYF

v_gene: TRBV5-1
d_gene: .
j_gene: TRBJ1-2
abundance: .
CDR3nt: TGCGCCAGCAGCTTGGAGAGGGGACGGGGCTACACCTTC
CDR3aa: CASSLERGRGYTF

v_gene: TRBV6-5
d_gene: TRBD1
j_gene: TRBJ2-2
abundance: many
CDR3nt: TGTGCCAGCGGGGACAGGGTGACCGGGGAGCTGTTTTTT
CDR3aa: CASGDRVTGELFF

v_gene: TRBV6-5
d_gene: .
j_gene: TRBJ2-5
abundance: .
CDR3nt: TGTGCCAGCAGTATCGCAGGGCCCAGGGAGACCCAGTACTTC
CDR3aa: CASSIAGPRETQYF

v_gene: TRBV20-1
d_gene: .
j_gene: TRBJ1-2
abundance: .
CDR3nt: TGCAGTGCTAGCATCTCGGGGGCGCGGAACTATGGCGACACCTTC
CDR3aa: CSASISGARNYGDTF

v_gene: TRBV12-3/TRBV12-4
d_gene: .
j_gene: TRBJ2-1
abundance: few
CDR3nt: TGTGCCAGCAGGGAGTACAATGAGCAGTTCTTC
CDR3aa: CASREYNEQFF

v_gene: TRBV18
d_gene: .
j_gene: TRBJ1-4
abundance: .
CDR3nt: TGTGCCAGCTCACCAATGACAGCAACTAATGAAAAACTGTTTTTT
CDR3aa: CASSPMTATNEKLFF

v_gene: TRBV6-5
d_gene: .
j_gene: TRBJ1-2
abundance: many
CDR3nt: TGTGCCAGCACCCCGTCCTCTAACTATGGCTACACCTTC
CDR3aa: CASTPSSNYGYTF

v_gene: TRBV11-1
d_gene: .
j_gene: TRBJ1-5
abundance: many
CDR3nt: TGTGCCAGCAGCTTATCAGGGAACAATCAGCCCCAGCATTTT
CDR3aa: CASSLSGNNQPQHF

v_gene: TRBV3-2
d_gene: .
j_gene: TRBJ1-5
abundance: .
CDR3nt: TGTGCCAGCAGCCAAGATCGGAGACCTAGAGTCCAGCCCCAGCATTTT
CDR3aa: CASSQDRRPRVQPQHF

v_gene: TRBV9
d_gene: .
j_gene: TRBJ2-1
abundance: many
CDR3nt: TGTGCCAGCAGCCCGGGCGGTACTCCCTACAATGAGCAGTTCTTC
CDR3aa: CASSPGGTPYNEQFF

v_gene: TRBV7-2
d_gene: TRBD2
j_gene: TRBJ2-2
abundance: few
CDR3nt: TGTGCCAGCAGCCCAAGGGCTAGCGGATTCACCGGGGAGCTGTTTTTT
CDR3aa: CASSPRASGFTGELFF